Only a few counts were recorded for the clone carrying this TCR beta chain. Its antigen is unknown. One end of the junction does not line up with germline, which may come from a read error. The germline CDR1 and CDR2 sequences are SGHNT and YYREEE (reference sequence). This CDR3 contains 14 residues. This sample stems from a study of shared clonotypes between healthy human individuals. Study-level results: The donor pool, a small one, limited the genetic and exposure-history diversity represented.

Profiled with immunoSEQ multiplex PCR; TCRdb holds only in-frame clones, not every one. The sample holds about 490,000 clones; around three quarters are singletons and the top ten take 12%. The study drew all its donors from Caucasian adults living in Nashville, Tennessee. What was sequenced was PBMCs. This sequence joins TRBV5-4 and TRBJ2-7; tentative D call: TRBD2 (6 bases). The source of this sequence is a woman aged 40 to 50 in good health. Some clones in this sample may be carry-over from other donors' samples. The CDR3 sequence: CASSQFAGPYEQYF. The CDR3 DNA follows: TGCGCCAGCAGCCAATTTGCGGGGCCCTACGAGCAGTACTTC.